This is a list of T cell receptor beta chains from one sample in a study of T cells in Graves' hyperthyroidism and ophthalmopathy. TCRdb fed the multiplex PCR reads into MiXCR, producing one record per CDR3 protein. Of nearly 250,000 distinct CDR3 sequences in the sample, 24% were seen once. Material: blood. All receptors derive from a woman in her thirties or forties with Graves' ophthalmopathy. Each CDR3 is given with its conserved first and last residue. A D gene is named only where the DNA matches it firmly. The size entry is marked missing in some rows and otherwise reads once, few, many or a size class.

D,length,size,J,V,DNA,CDR3
NA,15,many,TRBJ1-2,TRBV12-3/TRBV12-4,TGTGCCAGCACACTAGGGGGGCAGGGAGGCTATGGCTACACCTTC,CASTLGGQGGYGYTF
NA,16,few,TRBJ1-5,TRBV28,TGTGCCAGCAGTTTATCCCGCATAAAGGGCAATCAGCCCCAGCATTTT,CASSLSRIKGNQPQHF
NA,11,many,TRBJ2-7,TRBV10-3,TGTGCCATCAGGGACTCTGGCGAGCAGTACTTC,CAIRDSGEQYF
NA,14,many,TRBJ1-2,TRBV27,TGTGCCAGCAGTTCGTACCCGGGAGCCTATGGCTACACCTTC,CASSSYPGAYGYTF
NA,13,NA,TRBJ2-7,TRBV27,TGTGCCAGCAGTTCATCATCCCGCTACGAGCAGTACTTC,CASSSSSRYEQYF
NA,12,NA,TRBJ2-5,TRBV6-2/TRBV6-3,TGTGCTAGCAGTCGCGACAGAGAGACCCAGTACTTC,CASSRDRETQYF
TRBD1,15,many,TRBJ2-7,TRBV27,TGTGCCAGCAGTCGGCAACCGGGACAGGGCGTCGAGCAGTACTTC,CASSRQPGQGVEQYF
TRBD1,15,many,TRBJ2-5,TRBV5-1,TGCGCCAGCAGCTTGGTGGGACAGGGGAAAGAGACCCAGTACTTC,CASSLVGQGKETQYF
NA,11,many,TRBJ2-7,TRBV28,TGTGCCAGCACTCGGGCCTACGAGCAGTACTTC,CASTRAYEQYF
NA,15,many,TRBJ2-7,TRBV11-2,TGTGCCAGCAGCTTAGAGGCGGGCCTCTCCTACGAGCAGTACTTC,CASSLEAGLSYEQYF
TRBD2,15,many,TRBJ2-3,TRBV11-2,TGTGCCAGCAGCCTCTACGGGACTAACACAGATACGCAGTATTTT,CASSLYGTNTDTQYF
NA,10,many,TRBJ2-7,TRBV20-1,TGCAGTGCGGCCCTCTACGAGCAGTACTTC,CSAALYEQYF
TRBD2,16,many,TRBJ2-2,TRBV2,TGTGCCAGCAGTGGACTAGCGGGAGGGAACACCGGGGAGCTGTTTTTT,CASSGLAGGNTGELFF
NA,14,NA,TRBJ2-7,TRBV27,TGTGCCAGCAGTTTACCCGACAGGACGTACGAGCAGTACTTC,CASSLPDRTYEQYF
NA,13,many,TRBJ2-5,TRBV4-1,TGCGCCAGCAGCCGACTGGTGGGGTGGACCCAGTACTTC,CASSRLVGWTQYF
TRBD1,14,many,TRBJ1-1,TRBV6-5,TGTGCCAGCAGCTCTTGGACAGGGAACACTGAAGCTTTCTTT,CASSSWTGNTEAFF
NA,14,NA,TRBJ2-5,TRBV19,TGTGCCAGTACAGGGGGACGGGGGCAGGAGACCCAGTACTTC,CASTGGRGQETQYF
TRBD2,13,NA,TRBJ2-1,TRBV29-1,TGCAGCGTTGTTCCAGCGGGGAAGTACGAGCAGTTCTTC,CSVVPAGKYEQFF
NA,13,NA,TRBJ1-5,TRBV11-3,TGTGCCAGCAGCTTAGTCCTAAGACAGCCCCAGCATTTT,CASSLVLRQPQHF
NA,16,many,TRBJ1-1,TRBV13,TGTGCCAGCAGCCCCTCGGCAGGAACTTTGAACACTGAAGCTTTCTTT,CASSPSAGTLNTEAFF
NA,14,many,TRBJ2-2,TRBV4-1,TGCGCCAGCAGCCAAGTAATGAACACCGGGGAGCTGTTTTTT,CASSQVMNTGELFF
NA,13,many,TRBJ2-2,TRBV10-3,TGTGCCATCAGTGATAGGCTATTGGGGGAGCTGTTTTTT,CAISDRLLGELFF
NA,15,NA,TRBJ2-7,TRBV20-1,TGCAGTGCTAGCGCTGGGGGGAGTATGCGCTACGAGCAGTACTTC,CSASAGGSMRYEQYF
NA,15,many,TRBJ2-5,TRBV28,TGTGCCAGCAGTCCCCGGGTGGGGTTTGAAGAGACCCAGTACTTC,CASSPRVGFEETQYF
NA,15,many,TRBJ2-7,TRBV10-3,TGTGCCATCACCGACCCGGGACTCAGGATGGGGGAGCAGTACTTC,CAITDPGLRMGEQYF
NA,16,many,TRBJ2-7,TRBV4-2,TGTGCCAGCAGCCAAGATCCGGGACAAAGCTCCTACGAGCAGTACTTC,CASSQDPGQSSYEQYF
NA,14,many,TRBJ2-7,TRBV7-9,TGTGCCAGCAGCCCCTGGAGTTTACCCTACGAGCAGTACTTC,CASSPWSLPYEQYF
TRBD2,19,NA,TRBJ2-5,TRBV4-1,TGCGCCAGCAGCCGCGCCCTAAAGGGACTAGCGGGAGGGTTCGAGACCCAGTACTTC,CASSRALKGLAGGFETQYF
TRBD2,14,many,TRBJ2-7,TRBV2,TGTGCCAGCAGTGTGGCGGGAGGGATGAACGAGCAGTACTTC,CASSVAGGMNEQYF
NA,10,NA,TRBJ2-7,TRBV28,TGTGCCAGCAGTTTTGATAAGCAGTACTTC,CASSFDKQYF
NA,15,many,TRBJ1-5,TRBV7-2,TGTGCCAGCAGCTTAGGGCAGGCGATCAATCAGCCCCAGCATTTT,CASSLGQAINQPQHF
NA,12,many,TRBJ2-7,TRBV28,TGTGCCAGCAGTTACCATAGCAACGAGCAGTACTTC,CASSYHSNEQYF
NA,13,many,TRBJ1-1,TRBV20-1,TGCAGTGCTATCGGGGTCATGAACACTGAAGCTTTCTTT,CSAIGVMNTEAFF
TRBD1,15,few,TRBJ1-5,TRBV6-1,TGTGCCAGCAGTCCGGGACAGGGGGCTTTTCAGCCCCAGCATTTT,CASSPGQGAFQPQHF
NA,14,many,TRBJ1-1,TRBV6-5,TGTGCCAGCAGAAGGGGACCGCTGAACACTGAAGCTTTCTTT,CASRRGPLNTEAFF
TRBD2,18,many,TRBJ2-3,TRBV28,TGTGCCAGCAGTCTGCTGTGGCCGACTAGCGGGGAGACAGATACGCAGTATTTT,CASSLLWPTSGETDTQYF
TRBD2,16,few,TRBJ2-7,TRBV15,TGTGCCACCAGCAGAGATTCGGCTAGCGGACAATACGAGCAGTACTTC,CATSRDSASGQYEQYF
TRBD2,15,many,TRBJ2-1,TRBV19,TGTGCCAGTAGTATGACTAGCGGTTCCTACAATGAGCAGTTCTTC,CASSMTSGSYNEQFF
NA,10,many,TRBJ2-7,TRBV20-1,TGCAGTGCTAAGGAAGACGAGCAGTACTTC,CSAKEDEQYF
NA,14,many,TRBJ2-5,TRBV28,TGTGCCAGCAGTTTACAGGACGCCGCCGAGACCCAGTACTTC,CASSLQDAAETQYF
NA,15,many,TRBJ2-2,TRBV13,TGTGCCAGCAGCCACAACATGCCGGGCACCGGGGAGCTGTTTTTT,CASSHNMPGTGELFF
TRBD1,14,many,TRBJ2-5,TRBV27,TGTGCCAGCAGCGATTCAGGGGGTGGAGAGACCCAGTACTTC,CASSDSGGGETQYF
NA,14,NA,TRBJ2-7,TRBV20-1,TGCAGTGCTAGGGTTGCAGGGATGCGGTACGAGCAGTACTTC,CSARVAGMRYEQYF
NA,14,many,TRBJ2-5,TRBV29-1,TGCAGCGTTGAGGCCCTACCGTACCAAGAGACCCAGTACTTC,CSVEALPYQETQYF
NA,15,many,TRBJ1-3,TRBV9,TGTGCCAGCAGCGTAGACCCAGGACTCGGAAACACCATATATTTT,CASSVDPGLGNTIYF
NA,13,many,TRBJ1-1,TRBV24-1,TGTGCCACCAGTGATTTAGGACAGTCTGAAGCTTTCTTT,CATSDLGQSEAFF
NA,17,many,TRBJ2-5,TRBV4-2,TGTGCCAGCAGCCAAGAGGCGGGACTCGCGAGGGGGGAGACCCAGTACTTC,CASSQEAGLARGETQYF
NA,14,many,TRBJ2-7,TRBV6-5,TGTGCCAGCAGTTACTCTGGAGGCCTGGGGGAGCAGTACTTC,CASSYSGGLGEQYF
NA,13,many,TRBJ1-1,TRBV5-1,TGCGCCAGCAGCTTGTCAGCAAACACTGAAGCTTTCTTT,CASSLSANTEAFF
TRBD1,16,many,TRBJ2-7,TRBV6-5,TGTGCCAGCAGTTACTCGGTAGGACAGGGGGCGAAAGAGCAGTACTTC,CASSYSVGQGAKEQYF
NA,11,many,TRBJ2-4,TRBV19,TGTGCCAGTATGCAGGGAAACATTCAGTACTTC,CASMQGNIQYF
NA,14,NA,TRBJ2-7,TRBV5-1,TGCGCCAGCAGCTTGGCTCAGGCCGCCGGGGAGCAGTACTTC,CASSLAQAAGEQYF